Included here is one T cell receptor beta chain sequence, with context. This clonotype was seen repeatedly, ten times or more. Its antigen is still unknown. No base quality information exists; no much larger clone differs at one position. Preparation of the library involved 5' RACE. Instrument on record: Illumina HiSeq 2500. The second PCR ran for about 6 to 12 cycles and used a J-beta primer mix along with a sample-barcoded 5' primer. Each TCR beta cDNA molecule received a unique molecular identifier from a template-switch 5' adaptor carrying 12 random nucleotides. Each sample yielded at least 3 million CDR3-containing paired-end reads. First-strand cDNA was synthesized from all RNA with the Mint cDNA synthesis kit, primed by a TRBC-specific oligonucleotide. After uracil-DNA glycosylase treatment, a first 18-cycle PCR used universal primers M1SS and BC2_uni_R on all cDNA. The authors' pipeline ran thus. For normalization, 1 million high-quality reads, each with a distinct molecular identifier, were randomly selected from each sample. Reads sharing molecular identifiers were discarded rather than binned into consensus sequences. MiTCR, run with a Q25 quality threshold and the strictest error-elimination algorithm, handled CDR3 identification, clonotype clustering and error correction. A nonparametric unseen species model with Euler transformation was used to estimate a lower bound on total TCR beta diversity. The public reads were quality trimmed at Q25 with fastp and then assembled into clones with MiXCR by TCRdb, keeping productive beta chains. Every distinct CDR3 protein forms one entry, paired with its most common genes and DNA. Here the V and J calls rest on TCRdb's processing, not on the authors' analysis. The sample table contains about 780,000 distinct CDR3 sequences; only one count was recorded for about half of them. The ten largest clones represent roughly 18% of the sample.

Donors were 30 to 45 systemically healthy Caucasian individuals from Russia aged about 6 to 100 years. Approximately 11 milliliters of peripheral blood were drawn from each donor into EDTA-treated Vacutainer tubes. Ficoll-Paque density-gradient centrifugation was used to isolate PBMCs, with at least 6.5 million per sample. Trizol reagent was used to extract total RNA from the PBMCs, yielding at least 6 micrograms per sample. For every donor, an aliquot of PBMCs went through flow cytometry to measure the percentages of naive CD45RAhigh/CD27high T cells. This record belongs to a study of blood T cells in healthy people across ages (dated by TCRdb to the mid-2010s). About the full investigation: In model experiments, roughly one uniquely barcoded TCR beta cDNA molecule per two T cells was captured by template switching. To track age-related changes in TCR beta repertoire diversity, the study relied on deep sequencing normalized with unique cDNA molecular identifiers. The donors were divided into four age groups: young (average approximately 15 years), middle-aged (about 39), aged (around 67) and long-lived (roughly 86). To avoid experimental bias, donors of different ages were randomly spread across the sequencing lanes. Using the same blood draw, the study looked at two additional independent replicas of 1 million unique cDNA reads for two donors, one aged 18 to 30 and the other aged 80 or older. Points the paper makes about the study in general: Donor CMV infection status was unknown, potentially confounding age-related changes in expanded clonotypes. Compared with the aged group, the long-lived group had more naive CD4+ T cells, fewer expanded clones and increased TCR diversity, suggesting age selection. Estimates of total diversity from one million sequenced T cells were regarded as lower bounds and underestimates. As age increased, observed TCR beta diversity per million T cells dropped in a roughly linear way, and a significant reduction was already evident by age 40. There was a strong correlation between observed TCR beta diversity and the percentage of naive T cells measured by flow cytometry. Conclusive comparison of naive and antigen-experienced compartments was prevented by the profiling of bulk unsorted PBMCs.

Relative to germline, V is 6 bases shorter and J is 5 bases shorter, with 16 bases between their ends. Including cysteine and phenylalanine, the CDR3 has 13 amino acids. The DNA shown is the 39-base CDR3, in frame from base 1. The germline V gene yields SQVTM for CDR1 and ANQGSEA for CDR2. The V gene is TRBV29-1 and the J gene is TRBJ2-5, with the D segment possibly TRBD1 or TRBD2, each aligning over 6 bases. The sample taken for sequencing was blood. This clonotype was obtained from a man at least 80 years old in good health. This receptor carries the CDR3 CSVDLARGETQYF. The DNA is TGCAGCGTAGATCTAGCGAGGGGGGAGACCCAGTACTTC.